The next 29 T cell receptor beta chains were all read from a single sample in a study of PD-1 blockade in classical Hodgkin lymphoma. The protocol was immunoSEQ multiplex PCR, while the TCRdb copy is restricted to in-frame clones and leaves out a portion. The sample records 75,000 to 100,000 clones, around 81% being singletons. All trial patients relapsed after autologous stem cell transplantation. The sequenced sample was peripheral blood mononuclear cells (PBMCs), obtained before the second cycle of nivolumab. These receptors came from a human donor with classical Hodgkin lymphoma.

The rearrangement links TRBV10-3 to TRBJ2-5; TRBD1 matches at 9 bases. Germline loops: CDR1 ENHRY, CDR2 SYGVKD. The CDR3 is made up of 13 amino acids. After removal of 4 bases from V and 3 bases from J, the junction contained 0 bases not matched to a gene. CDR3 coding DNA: TGTGCCATCAGTGGGGACAGGGAAGAGACCCAGTACTTC. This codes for CAISGDREETQYF.

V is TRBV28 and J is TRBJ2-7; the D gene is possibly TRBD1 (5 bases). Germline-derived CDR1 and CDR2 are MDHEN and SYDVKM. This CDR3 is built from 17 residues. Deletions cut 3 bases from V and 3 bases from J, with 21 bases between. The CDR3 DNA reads TGTGCCAGCAGTTTCCAACCTACCAGGGCTAGGGGCTACGAGCAGTACTTC. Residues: CASSFQPTRARGYEQYF.

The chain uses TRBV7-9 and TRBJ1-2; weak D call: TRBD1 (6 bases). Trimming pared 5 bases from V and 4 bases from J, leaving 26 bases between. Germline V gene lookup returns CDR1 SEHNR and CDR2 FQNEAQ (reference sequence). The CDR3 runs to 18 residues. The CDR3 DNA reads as TGTGCCAGCAGCCCCTCGGGACGCGGGGGCGCGGTCGGCTATGGCTACACCTTC. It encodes CASSPSGRGGAVGYGYTF.

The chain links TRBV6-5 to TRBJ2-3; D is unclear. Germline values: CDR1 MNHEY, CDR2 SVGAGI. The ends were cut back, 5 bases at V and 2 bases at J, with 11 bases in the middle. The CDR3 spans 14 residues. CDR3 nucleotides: TGTGCCAGCAGTCCCTACGTATTCACAGATACGCAGTATTTT. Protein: CASSPYVFTDTQYF.

CDR3 nucleotide sequence: TGTGCCAGCAGGGGCGGGGGGGATACGCAGTATTTT. Amino acids: CASRGGGDTQYF. The chain uses TRBV28 and TRBJ2-3, with TRBD2 matching over 8 bases. V dropped 6 bases and J dropped 6; count of bases not matched to a gene: 2. The length of the CDR3 is 12 residues. Per germline, CDR1 MDHEN and CDR2 SYDVKM.

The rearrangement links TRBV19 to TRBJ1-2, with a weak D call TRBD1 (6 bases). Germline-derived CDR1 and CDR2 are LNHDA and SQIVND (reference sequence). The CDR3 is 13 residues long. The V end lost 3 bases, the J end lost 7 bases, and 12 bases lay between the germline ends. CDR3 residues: CASSMNRVTGYTF. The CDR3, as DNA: TGTGCCAGTAGTATGAACAGGGTCACTGGCTACACCTTC.

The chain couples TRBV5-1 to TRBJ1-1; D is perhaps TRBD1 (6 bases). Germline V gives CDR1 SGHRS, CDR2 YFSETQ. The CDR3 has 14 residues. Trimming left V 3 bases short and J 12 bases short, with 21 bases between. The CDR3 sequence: CASSWDISQGAPFF. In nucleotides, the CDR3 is TGCGCCAGCAGCTGGGACATTAGTCAGGGAGCACCTTTCTTT.

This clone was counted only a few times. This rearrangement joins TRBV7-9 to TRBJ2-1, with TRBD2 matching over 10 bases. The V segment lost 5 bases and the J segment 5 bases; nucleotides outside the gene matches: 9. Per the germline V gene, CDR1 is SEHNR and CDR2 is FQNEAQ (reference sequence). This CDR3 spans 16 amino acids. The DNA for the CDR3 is TGTGCCAGCAGCCTAGGACTAGCGGTATCCCACAATGAGCAGTTCTTC. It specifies CASSLGLAVSHNEQFF.

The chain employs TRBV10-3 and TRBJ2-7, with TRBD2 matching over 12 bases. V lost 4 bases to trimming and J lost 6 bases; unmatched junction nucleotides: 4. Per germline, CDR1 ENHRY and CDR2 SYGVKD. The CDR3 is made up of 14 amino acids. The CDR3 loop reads CAISAGTSGFEQYF. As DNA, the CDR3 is TGTGCCATCAGTGCCGGGACTAGCGGGTTCGAGCAGTACTTC.

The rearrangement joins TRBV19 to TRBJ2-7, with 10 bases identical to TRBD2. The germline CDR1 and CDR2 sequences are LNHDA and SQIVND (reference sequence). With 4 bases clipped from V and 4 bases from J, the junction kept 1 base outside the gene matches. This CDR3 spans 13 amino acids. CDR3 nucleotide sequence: TGTGCCAGTAGTACTAGCGGGAGTTACGAGCAGTACTTC. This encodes CASSTSGSYEQYF.

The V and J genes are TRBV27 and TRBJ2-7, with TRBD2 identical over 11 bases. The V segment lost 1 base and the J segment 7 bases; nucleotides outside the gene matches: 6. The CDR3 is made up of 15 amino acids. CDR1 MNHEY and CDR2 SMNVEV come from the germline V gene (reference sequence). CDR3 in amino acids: CASSLLTSGMGEQYF. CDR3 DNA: TGTGCCAGCAGTTTATTGACTAGCGGGATGGGGGAGCAGTACTTC.

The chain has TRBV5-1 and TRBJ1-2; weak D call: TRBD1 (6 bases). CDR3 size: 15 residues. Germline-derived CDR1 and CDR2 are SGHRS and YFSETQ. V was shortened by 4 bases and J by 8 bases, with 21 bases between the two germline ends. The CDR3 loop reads CASSPGHGPGEGYTF. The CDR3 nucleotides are TGCGCCAGCAGCCCTGGCCACGGTCCAGGGGAGGGCTACACCTTC. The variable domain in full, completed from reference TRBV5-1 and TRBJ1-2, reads KAGVTQTPRYLIKTRGQQVTLSCSPISGHRSVSWYQQTPGQGLQFLFEYFSETQRNKGNFPGRFSGRQFSNSRSEMNVSTLELGDSALYLCASSPGHGPGEGYTFGSGTRLTVV.

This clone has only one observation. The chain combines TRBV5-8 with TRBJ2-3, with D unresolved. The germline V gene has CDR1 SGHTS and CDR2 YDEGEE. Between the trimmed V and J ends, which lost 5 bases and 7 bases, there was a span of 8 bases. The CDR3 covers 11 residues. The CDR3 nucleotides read TGTGCCAGCAGTCGAACGAATACGCAGTATTTT. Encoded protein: CASSRTNTQYF.

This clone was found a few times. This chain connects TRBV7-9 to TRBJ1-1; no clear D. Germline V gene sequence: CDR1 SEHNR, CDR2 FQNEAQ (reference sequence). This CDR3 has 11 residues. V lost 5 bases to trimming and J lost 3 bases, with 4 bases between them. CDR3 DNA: TGTGCCAGCAGCCCATACACTGAAGCTTTCTTT. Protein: CASSPYTEAFF.

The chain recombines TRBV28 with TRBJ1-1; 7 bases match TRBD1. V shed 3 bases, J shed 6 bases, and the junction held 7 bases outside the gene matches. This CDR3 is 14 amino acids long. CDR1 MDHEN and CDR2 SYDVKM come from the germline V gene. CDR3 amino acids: CASSLLQGTAEAFF. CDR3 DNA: TGTGCCAGCAGTTTGTTGCAGGGGACAGCTGAAGCTTTCTTT.

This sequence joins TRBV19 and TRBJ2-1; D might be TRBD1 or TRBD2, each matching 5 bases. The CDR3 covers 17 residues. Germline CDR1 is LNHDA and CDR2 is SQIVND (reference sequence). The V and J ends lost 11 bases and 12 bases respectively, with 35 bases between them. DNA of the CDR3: TGTGCCTCCTTGGGGAATGGCGGGCCCTACTTGTTGGGGGTGCAGTTCTTC. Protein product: CASLGNGGPYLLGVQFF.

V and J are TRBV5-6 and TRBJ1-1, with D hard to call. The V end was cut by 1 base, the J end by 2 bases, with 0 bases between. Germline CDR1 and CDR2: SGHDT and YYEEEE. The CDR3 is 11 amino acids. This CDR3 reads CASSLNTEAFF. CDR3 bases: TGTGCCAGCAGCTTGAACACTGAAGCTTTCTTT. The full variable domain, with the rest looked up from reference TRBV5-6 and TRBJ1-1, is DAGVTQSPTHLIKTRGQQVTLRCSPKSGHDTVSWYQQALGQGPQFIFQYYEEEERQRGNFPDRFSGHQFPNYSSELNVNALLLGDSALYLCASSLNTEAFFGQGTRLTVV.

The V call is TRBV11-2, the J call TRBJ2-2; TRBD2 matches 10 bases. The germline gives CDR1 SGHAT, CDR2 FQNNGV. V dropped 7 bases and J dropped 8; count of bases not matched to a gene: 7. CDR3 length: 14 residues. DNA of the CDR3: TGTGCCAGCACGCTAGCGGGAGATGTAGGGGAGCTGTTTTTT. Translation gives CASTLAGDVGELFF.

The CDR3 reads CSVVPGRNEQFF. Here the CDR3 DNA reads TGCAGCGTTGTGCCTGGGAGGAATGAGCAGTTCTTC. The chain uses TRBV29-1 and TRBJ2-1; possible D gene TRBD2, 6 bases. The CDR3 spans 12 residues. The germline gives CDR1 SQVTM, CDR2 ANQGSEA. V was cut by 4 bases and J by 7 bases, with 11 bases left in between.

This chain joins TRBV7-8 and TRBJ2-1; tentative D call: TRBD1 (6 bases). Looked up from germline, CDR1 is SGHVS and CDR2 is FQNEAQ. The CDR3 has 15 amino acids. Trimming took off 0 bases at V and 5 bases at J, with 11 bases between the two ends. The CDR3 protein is CASSLAPQGDNEQFF. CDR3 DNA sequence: TGTGCCAGCAGCTTAGCGCCACAGGGCGACAATGAGCAGTTCTTC.

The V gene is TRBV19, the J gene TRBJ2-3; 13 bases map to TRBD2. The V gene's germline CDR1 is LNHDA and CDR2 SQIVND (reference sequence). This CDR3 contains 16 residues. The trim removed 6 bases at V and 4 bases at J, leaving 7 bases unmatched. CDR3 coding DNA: TGTGCCAGTAGCCTGGGACTAGCGGGACGTCCAGATACGCAGTATTTT. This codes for CASSLGLAGRPDTQYF.

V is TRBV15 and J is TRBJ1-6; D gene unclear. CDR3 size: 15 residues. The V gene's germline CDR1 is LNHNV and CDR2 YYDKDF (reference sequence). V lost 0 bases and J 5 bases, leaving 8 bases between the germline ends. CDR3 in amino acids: CATSRDRRNNSPLHF. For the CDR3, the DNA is TGTGCCACCAGCAGAGATAGACGGAATAATTCACCCCTCCACTTT.

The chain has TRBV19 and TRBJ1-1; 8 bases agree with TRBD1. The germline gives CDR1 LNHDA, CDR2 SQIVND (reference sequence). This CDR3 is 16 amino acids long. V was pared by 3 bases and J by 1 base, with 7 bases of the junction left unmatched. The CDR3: CASSISRGQANTEAFF. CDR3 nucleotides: TGTGCCAGTAGTATCAGCAGGGGGCAGGCGAACACTGAAGCTTTCTTT.

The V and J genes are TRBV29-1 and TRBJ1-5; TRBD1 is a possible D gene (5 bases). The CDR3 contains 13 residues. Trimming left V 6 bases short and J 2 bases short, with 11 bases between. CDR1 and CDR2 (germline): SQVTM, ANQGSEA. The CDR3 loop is CSVLWGRNQPQHF. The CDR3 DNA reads TGCAGCGTGCTTTGGGGCCGCAATCAGCCCCAGCATTTT.

CDR3 coding DNA: TGTGCCATCAGTGAGCTAGGGGCCGGGGAGCTGTTTTTT. It specifies CAISELGAGELFF. V gene TRBV10-3 combines with J gene TRBJ2-2; D is perhaps TRBD1 (5 bases). The CDR3 totals 13 residues. V shed 2 bases and J shed 6 bases, with 7 bases lying between them. Looked up from germline, CDR1 is ENHRY and CDR2 is SYGVKD.

The CDR3 region has the DNA TGTGCCAGCAGCCGGGACTCCCGGGATACGCAGTATTTT. Protein: CASSRDSRDTQYF. The chain recombines TRBV9 with TRBJ2-3; weak D call: TRBD2 (6 bases). CDR3 length: 13 residues. Germline V lookup: CDR1 SGDLS, CDR2 YYNGEE. V gave up 4 bases and J gave up 6 bases, with 12 bases separating them.

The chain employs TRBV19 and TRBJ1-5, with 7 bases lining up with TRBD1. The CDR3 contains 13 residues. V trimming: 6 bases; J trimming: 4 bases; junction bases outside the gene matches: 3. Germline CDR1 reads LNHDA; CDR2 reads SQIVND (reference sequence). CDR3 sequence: CASRSGGNQPQHF. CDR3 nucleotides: TGTGCCAGTAGATCAGGGGGGAATCAGCCCCAGCATTTT.

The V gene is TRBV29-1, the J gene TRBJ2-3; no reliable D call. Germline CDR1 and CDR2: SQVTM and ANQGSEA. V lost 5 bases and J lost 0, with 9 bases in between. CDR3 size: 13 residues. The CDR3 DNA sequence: TGCAGCGTTACTCTACCTAGCACAGATACGCAGTATTTT. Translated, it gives CSVTLPSTDTQYF.

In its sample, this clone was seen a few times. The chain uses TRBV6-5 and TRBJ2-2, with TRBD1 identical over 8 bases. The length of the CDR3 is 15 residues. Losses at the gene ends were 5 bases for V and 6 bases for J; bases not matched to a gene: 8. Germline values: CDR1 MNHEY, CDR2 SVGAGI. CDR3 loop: CASSLTGVVAGELFF. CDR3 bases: TGTGCCAGCAGTCTGACAGGGGTGGTGGCCGGGGAGCTGTTTTTT.